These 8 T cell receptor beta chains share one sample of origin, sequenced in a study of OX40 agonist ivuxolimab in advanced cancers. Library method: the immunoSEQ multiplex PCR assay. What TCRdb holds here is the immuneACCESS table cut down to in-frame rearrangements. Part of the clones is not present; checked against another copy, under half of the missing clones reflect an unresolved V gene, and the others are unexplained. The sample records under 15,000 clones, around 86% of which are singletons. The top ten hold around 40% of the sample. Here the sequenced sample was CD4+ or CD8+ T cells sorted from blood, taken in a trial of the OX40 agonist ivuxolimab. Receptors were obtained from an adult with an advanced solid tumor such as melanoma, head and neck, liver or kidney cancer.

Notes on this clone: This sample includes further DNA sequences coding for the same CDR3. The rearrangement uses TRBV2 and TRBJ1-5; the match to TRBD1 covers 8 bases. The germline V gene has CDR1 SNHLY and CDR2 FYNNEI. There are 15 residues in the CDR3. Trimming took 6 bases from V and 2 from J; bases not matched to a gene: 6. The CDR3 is CASRAQGAGNQPQHF. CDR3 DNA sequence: TGTGCCAGCAGAGCCCAGGGGGCGGGCAATCAGCCCCAGCATTTT.

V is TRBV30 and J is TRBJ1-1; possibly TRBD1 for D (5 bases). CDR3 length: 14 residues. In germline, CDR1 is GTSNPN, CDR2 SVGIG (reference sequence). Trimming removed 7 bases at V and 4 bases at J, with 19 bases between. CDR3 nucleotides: TGTGCCTTCCAAAGCCGTTACAGGACCACTGAAGCTTTCTTT. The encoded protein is CAFQSRYRTTEAFF.

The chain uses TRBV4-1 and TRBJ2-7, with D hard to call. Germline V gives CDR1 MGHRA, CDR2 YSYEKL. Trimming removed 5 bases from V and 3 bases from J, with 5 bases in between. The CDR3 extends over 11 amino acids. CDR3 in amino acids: CASSSIYEQYF. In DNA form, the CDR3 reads TGCGCCAGCAGCTCAATCTACGAGCAGTACTTC.

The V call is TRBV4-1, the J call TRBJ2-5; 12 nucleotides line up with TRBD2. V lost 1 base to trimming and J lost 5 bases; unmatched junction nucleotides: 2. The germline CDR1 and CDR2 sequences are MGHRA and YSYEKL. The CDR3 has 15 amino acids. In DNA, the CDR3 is TGCGCCAGCAGCCAAGGACTAGCGGGAGTTGAGACCCAGTACTTC. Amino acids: CASSQGLAGVETQYF.

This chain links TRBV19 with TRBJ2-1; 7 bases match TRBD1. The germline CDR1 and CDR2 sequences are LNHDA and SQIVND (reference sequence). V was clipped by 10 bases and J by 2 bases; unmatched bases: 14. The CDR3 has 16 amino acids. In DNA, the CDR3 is TGTGCCACACAGTATGACAGGGACACAGCCTACAATGAGCAGTTCTTC. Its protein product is CATQYDRDTAYNEQFF.

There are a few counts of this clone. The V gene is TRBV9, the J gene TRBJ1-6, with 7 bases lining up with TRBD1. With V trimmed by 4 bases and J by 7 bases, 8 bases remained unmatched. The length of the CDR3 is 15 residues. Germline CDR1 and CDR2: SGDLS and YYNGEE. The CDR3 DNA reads TGTGCCAGCAGCCACCCGGGGGGACAGAATTCACCCCTCCACTTT. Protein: CASSHPGGQNSPLHF.

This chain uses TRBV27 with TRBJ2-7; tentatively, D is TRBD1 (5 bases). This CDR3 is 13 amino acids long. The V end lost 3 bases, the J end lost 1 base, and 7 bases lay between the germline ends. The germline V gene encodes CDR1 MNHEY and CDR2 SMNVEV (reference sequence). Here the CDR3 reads CASSFQGSYEQYF. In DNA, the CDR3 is TGTGCCAGCAGTTTTCAGGGATCCTACGAGCAGTACTTC.

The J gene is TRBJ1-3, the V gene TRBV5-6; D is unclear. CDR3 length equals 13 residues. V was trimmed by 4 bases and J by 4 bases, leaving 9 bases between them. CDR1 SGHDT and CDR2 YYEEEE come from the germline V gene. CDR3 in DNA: TGTGCCAGCAGCCGGGAGTGGGGAAACACCATATATTTT. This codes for CASSREWGNTIYF.